This T cell receptor beta chain was sequenced for a study of shared clonotypes between healthy human individuals (dated by TCRdb to the early 2020s). About the study as a whole: A couple of women and a few men aged 18 to 49 years were included in the cohort. For each donor, CD4 naive and CD4 memory were each given three plates, CD8 naive was given two plates, and CD8 memory was given one plate. The study deeply sequenced blood TCR repertoires of about 5 healthy adults to estimate repertoire size and the extent of clonotype sharing between individuals. To increase sequencing depth and limit assay-specific biases, TCR repertoire library preparation and sequencing were carried out by different laboratories using diverse techniques. Between about 0.85 and 10 billion PBMCs per donor were obtained by leukapheresis. General study outcomes and caveats: Clonotypes shared by all four sorted-subset donors showed higher generation probabilities than non-shared clonotypes. Even with the large sequencing depth, rarefaction of the sorted-subset datasets indicated that sequencing was incomplete. Across a few donors, approximately 5% of naive CD4, approximately 3.5% of naive CD8, approximately 2.5% of memory CD4, and over 0.35% of memory CD8 clonotypes were shared. Naive subsets generally had larger estimated clonotype richness than memory subsets did. The genetic and exposure-history diversity represented was limited by the small number of donors. Sampling was restricted to blood, and TCR repertoires in tissue are likely to differ from TCR repertoires in blood. Pairwise subsampling led to the expectation that sequencing depth would affect the degree of clonotype sharing among donors.

Using the deep immunoSEQ assay, multiplex PCR amplified TCR CDR3 regions from genomic DNA. Genomic DNA extracted from each cell subset was distributed evenly over all wells of several immunoSEQ 96-well plates, and each plate served as one replicate. For sorted subsets, 200 to 250 ng of genomic DNA, equivalent to 25,000 to 35,000 T cell genomes, went into each replicate PCR. Purified libraries were measured with a Qubit 3.0 fluorometer, size-checked on a Bioanalyzer 2100, and measured again with the KAPA Library Quantification kit. Each immunoSEQ 96-well plate was sequenced on its own single-read 150-cycle Illumina NextSeq 550 flow cell. Processing in the source paper ran as follows. Because the immunoSEQ output included only junctional sequences and no quality scores, the filtering could not be the same as the filtering used for full-length reads. Sequences were annotated with PyIR, a Python wrapper for IgBLAST v1.9, using IMGT germline references to assign V/J genes and CDR3. Reads were removed for weak V/J assignments (E-value above 1e-6), missing CDR3, stop codons, out-of-frame junctions, or ambiguous translated residues. V3J clonotypes were defined by identical inferred V gene, J gene, and CDR3 amino acid sequence. Percentage overlap between repertoires was calculated by dividing the number of shared unique clonotypes by the size of the smaller repertoire. Richness of each repertoire was evaluated using RTK rarefaction, the Chao1 estimator, and Recon v2.1 estimates of unobserved clonotypes. Generation probabilities for all TCRbeta clonotypes obtained by the gDNA method from a handful of donors were computed using OLGA. In its TCRdb copy, this immuneACCESS table keeps in-frame sequences only and misses some clones. Where compared with another copy, unresolved V genes explain less than half of these, and the others have no known cause. That table gives V, J and clone size, and the DNA gave D and trimming. This sample comprises around 1.5 million clones, 95% to 99% of them detected only once. The ten largest clonotypes hold 0.45% of the sample.

A word on this clone: Its specific antigen is unknown. No much larger clonotype is one base removed from it; base qualities were not supplied. Other DNA sequences in this sample translate to the same CDR3.

Healthy HIV-negative adults with no recently reported acute infections or vaccinations were included as donors. Only Caucasian adults living in Nashville, Tennessee, USA were represented among the donors. CD4+ T cells were enriched by magnetic negative selection, after which naive cells were positively selected on CD45RA and the negative fraction was taken as the memory subset. Blood was obtained by leukapheresis, after which PBMCs were separated by Ficoll-Histopaque density gradient centrifugation and cryopreserved in liquid nitrogen vapor phase. Analytical flow cytometry was used to check the purity and quantity of each magnetically sorted T cell population. From each sorted fraction, genomic DNA was isolated and quantified by UV absorbance on a Nanodrop 2000c. The sequencing sample was made of naive CD4+ T cells sorted from blood. The cell subset or site label, as the study defines it: CD45RA+ positively selected. The receptor's source is a man younger than 45 in good health.

CDR3 protein: CASSVRDRAYEQYF. The DNA sequence reads TGTGCCAGCAGTGTACGTGACAGGGCCTACGAGCAGTACTTC. This sequence uses TRBV6-1 and TRBJ2-7; the junction holds 7 bases that match TRBD1. The CDR3 spans 14 residues, from the cysteine through the phenylalanine. Kept here is only the CDR3 DNA, which spans 42 bases and is read in frame from base 1. CDR1 and CDR2, looked up from the germline V gene, are MNHNS and SASEGT. Trimming accounts for 4 bases at V and 2 bases at J, while the number of junction bases matched to no gene is 5.